The source of this T cell receptor (beta chain) is a study of beta chain features in type 1 diabetes (dated by TCRdb to 2016 to 2018). Turning to the overall study: Patients and healthy donors did not differ in mean age, gender distribution, total cell number or subset yield. Across all samples, fewer than 130 million sorted cells were examined, and cell number per subset correlated strongly with RNA yield. The study compared TCRB repertoires of sorted circulating CD4+ T cell subsets between recently diagnosed type 1 diabetes patients and matched healthy donors. Naive and central memory subsets were obtained from all 28 donors, but regulatory and stem cell-like memory subsets were isolated from only 8 patients and roughly eight healthy donors. On the study overall, not on this receptor specifically: HLA sub-analyses involved small numbers of individuals, so any influence of HLA type on TCRB rearrangement remained unresolved. PCR might favor shorter templates, but patient and control samples were amplified and corrected together, so any skew would affect both groups equally. Naive, central memory and regulatory TCRB repertoires appeared to be more alike among patients than among healthy donors. Type 1 diabetes patients showed a moderate but significant shortening of TCRB CDR3 length in all four CD4+ subsets. Because cDNA was sequenced instead of genomic DNA, highly expressing activated cells could be over-represented, though the groups showed no difference in activation or CD3 levels. At VDJ recombination sites, type 1 diabetes patients had fewer insertions and more deleted nucleotides, which implies abnormalities in thymic rearrangement.

Each donor gave one peripheral blood draw, averaging approximately 0.12 L, which was collected into heparinised tubes. A BD FACSAria II and a panel including CD45RO, CCR7, CD25, CD127, CD95 and CD27 were used to sort naive, central memory, regulatory and stem cell-like memory CD4+ T cells. Purity was above 95% for every sorted population. PBMCs were separated immediately by Lymphoprep density gradient centrifugation and were stained directly, without being cultured. To minimize batch effects, samples were stained and sorted in pairs, one healthy donor with one patient per experiment. All of the isolated RNA was reverse transcribed with the High Capacity cDNA Reverse Transcription Kit, so expressed TCRB transcripts were sequenced. Deep immunoSEQ sequencing was performed on naive, central memory and regulatory T cell samples, with an average of roughly 3.6 million total reads per sample. After sorted cells were lysed in RLT buffer, RNA was extracted with DNase-treated RNeasy Micro or Mini kits, with the choice depending on cell number. Each cell subset was processed on its own to prevent cross-contamination, while patient and healthy donor samples were processed together. Using the immunoSEQ multiplex PCR, TCRB sequences were amplified from cDNA into 87-bp fragments spanning the CDR3 region. The amplicons were sequenced using the Illumina HiSeq platform. In the original analysis: Synthetic template baselines were used to correct PCR bias computationally, reads within Hamming distance 2 were collapsed, and singletons that could not be merged were discarded. By aligning reads against IMGT, V, D and J genes, CDR3 length, and insertions or deletions at six rearrangement sites were assigned. Within each subset, clonotype counts were normalized to sorted cell number, and only after that were true diversity and Gini coefficients computed with the tcR R package. The overlap coefficient, calculated on TCRB nucleotide sequences, was used to measure repertoire sharing. This immuneACCESS table, as held by TCRdb, lists in-frame sequences with V and J called but not all clones. Of the missing ones, under half trace to an unresolved V gene in checked studies; the others have no known cause. V and J calls and clone size follow that table, whereas D and trimming were derived from the DNA. Within this sample are 130,000 to 150,000 clones, with approximately 52% of them counted one time only. The ten top clones hold 0.35% to 0.5% of the sample.

The CDR3 goes from the cysteine to the phenylalanine over 16 residues. Only the CDR3 portion is preserved as DNA: 48 bases, with reading frame beginning at the first base. Based on the germline V gene (reference sequence), the CDR1 and CDR2 sequences are LNHDA and SQIVND. Cut back by 11 bases and 1 base, the V and J ends lie 18 bases apart. This clone was seen a few times. No cognate antigen has been identified for it. The sample holds no much larger clone one base away, and base qualities are not on file. In this chain, TRBV19 is recombined with TRBJ2-6; TRBD2 is a possible D gene, resting on 6 matching bases. The sample taken for sequencing was Tregs from blood. According to the study, the label for this sample's cell subset or site signals: regulatory CD4+ T cells. The clonotype comes from a man between 18 and 29 years old in good health. The CDR3 corresponds to CASLPTGRSGANVLTF. The DNA sequence reads TGTGCCTCGCTGCCCACGGGGAGGTCTGGGGCCAACGTCCTGACTTTC. Outside the CDR3, residues come from the reference TRBV19 and TRBJ2-6 proteins, so the full variable domain is: DGGITQSPKYLFRKEGQNVTLSCEQNLNHDAMYWYRQDPGQGLRLIYYSQIVNDFQKGDIAEGYSVSREKKESFPLTVTSAQKNPTAFYLCASLPTGRSGANVLTFGAGSRLTVL.